The 15 T cell receptor beta chains given below trace back to one sample, sequenced in a study of human T cells and chemical hapten exposure. Time point given: patch test 3, about 24 weeks after DPC sensitization. Treatment meaning: therapeutic diphenylcyclopropenone sensitization with weekly scalp DPC. TCRdb ran MiXCR on the RACE reads and lists one entry per CDR3 protein. The sample has roughly 200,000 distinct CDR3 sequences, 24% seen once. The material sequenced was whole blood, taken in connection with sensitization to the hapten diphenylcyclopropenone (DPC). The receptor set was obtained from a woman aged 40 to 50 with alopecia areata. Some clones in this sample may be carry-over from other donors' samples.

This clonotype was detected ten times or more. At one end, the junction sequence differs from germline, possibly due to a read error. The chain joins TRBV5-6 to TRBJ2-1; D may match TRBD1 or TRBD2 (5 bases each). CDR1 is SGHDT and CDR2 is YYEEEE in the germline V gene. CDR3 length: 11 residues. The CDR3 region is CASSRDGPWVF. The CDR3 region has the DNA TGTGCCAGCAGCCGGGACGGGCCTTGGGTCTTC.

CDR3 sequence reads: CASSPDPSGANVLTF. The CDR3 DNA follows: TGTGCCAGCAGTCCCGACCCCTCTGGGGCCAACGTCCTGACTTTC. The rearrangement joins TRBV7-2 to TRBJ2-6; no clear D. Germline CDR1 and CDR2: SGHTA and FQGNSA. This CDR3 is 15 amino acids long. The V gene lost 6 bases and the J gene lost 0 bases, with 9 bases spanning the gap.

V and J are TRBV20-1 and TRBJ1-1; D not certain. V was cut by 5 bases and J by 2 bases, with 15 bases left in between. Germline V gene lookup returns CDR1 DFQATT and CDR2 SNEGSKA (reference sequence). The CDR3 loop spans 14 amino acids. The CDR3 coding sequence is TGCAGTGCTGGCCGGAGCTTGGGAAACACTGAAGCTTTCTTT. Translated: CSAGRSLGNTEAFF.

A few counts support this clonotype. This chain links TRBV6-5 with TRBJ2-1; 7 nucleotides agree with TRBD2. The germline gives CDR1 MNHEY, CDR2 SVGAGI. The CDR3 is 14 residues long. J gave up 9 bases and V 6 bases, and 11 bases lay outside the gene matches. The CDR3 spells CASSQTSQRGEQFF. The CDR3 DNA is TGTGCCAGCAGCCAGACTAGCCAGAGGGGTGAGCAGTTCTTC.

This sequence joins TRBV7-9 and TRBJ1-5; weak D call: TRBD1 (6 bases). The ends were cut back, 4 bases at V and 0 bases at J, with 10 bases in the middle. The CDR3 length is 15 residues. Germline CDR1 reads SEHNR; CDR2 reads FQNEAQ (reference sequence). CDR3 protein: CASSSDSYSNQPQHF. The CDR3 bases are TGTGCCAGCAGCTCGGACAGTTATAGCAATCAGCCCCAGCATTTT.

The table lists this clonotype with a few counts. The chain has TRBV4-3 and TRBJ1-2, with unresolved D. The CDR3 is 14 amino acids. The ends were cut back, 0 bases at V and 4 bases at J, with 9 bases in the middle. CDR1 is LGHNA, CDR2 YSLEER, per germline. In DNA form, the CDR3 reads TGCGCCAGCAGCCAAGATGGCGGGCGCTATGGCTACACCTTC. Translated: CASSQDGGRYGYTF.

This clonotype was found a few times. The chain is built from TRBV5-6 and TRBJ2-7; D perhaps matches TRBD2 (6 bases). CDR1 and CDR2 from the germline V gene are SGHDT and YYEEEE. This CDR3 has 14 amino acids. Trimming shortened V by 1 base and J by 2 bases, and 10 bases separated the two germline ends. The CDR3 DNA is TGTGCCAGCAGCTTGCGGGGAGGACCCTACGAGCAGTACTTC. Residues: CASSLRGGPYEQYF.

In its sample, this clonotype was seen many times. The chain joins TRBV4-3 to TRBJ2-1; TRBD2 matches at 7 bases. Germline values: CDR1 LGHNA, CDR2 YSLEER. The CDR3 covers 16 residues. The V segment lost 0 bases and the J segment 9 bases; nucleotides outside the gene matches: 11. The CDR3 here is CASSQDSTSVNSEQFF. CDR3 bases: TGCGCCAGCAGCCAAGATTCAACTAGCGTAAATAGTGAGCAGTTCTTC.

This clonotype was recorded a few times. The gene calls are TRBV5-1 and TRBJ2-5; the D call may be TRBD1 or TRBD2 (6 bases each). V was cut by 0 bases and J by 2 bases, with 11 bases left in between. Germline V gene data show CDR1 as SGHRS and CDR2 as YFSETQ. This CDR3 has 15 amino acids. The CDR3: CASSLGGALQETQYF. The DNA of the CDR3 is TGCGCCAGCAGCTTGGGGGGGGCACTACAAGAGACCCAGTACTTC.

The genes are TRBV2 and TRBJ2-3, with 7 bases aligning to TRBD1. CDR3 length equals 13 residues. Unmatched junction bases numbered 10, after V lost 3 bases and J lost 13 bases. Looked up from germline, CDR1 is SNHLY and CDR2 is FYNNEI. The CDR3 protein is CASSERGPYSKYF. CDR3 in DNA: TGTGCCAGCAGTGAGAGGGGGCCCTATTCGAAGTATTTT.

This clonotype appeared a few times. The chain links TRBV6-1 to TRBJ1-4; D is unclear. This CDR3 spans 12 amino acids. Germline CDR1 and CDR2: MNHNS and SASEGT. V gave up 2 bases and J gave up 7 bases, with 5 bases separating them. This CDR3 is CASSEPPEKLFF. CDR3 bases: TGTGCCAGCAGTGAACCCCCTGAAAAACTGTTTTTT.

The chain is built from TRBV11-2 and TRBJ2-5, with 7 bases fitting TRBD1. CDR3 length equals 15 residues. V lost 5 bases to trimming and J lost 4 bases; unmatched junction nucleotides: 10. CDR1 and CDR2 from the germline V gene are SGHAT and FQNNGV. CDR3 bases: TGTGCCAGCAGCCCCCAAGGGGGCAGGGGAGAGACCCAGTACTTC. This sequence encodes CASSPQGGRGETQYF.

V gene TRBV7-8 combines with J gene TRBJ2-3; the D gene is possibly TRBD2 (6 bases). Germline V gene sequence: CDR1 SGHVS, CDR2 FQNEAQ. The CDR3 has 15 residues. Trimming left V 5 bases short and J 3 bases short, with 15 bases between. CDR3 sequence reads: CASSPSGLLTDTQYF. CDR3 nucleotide sequence: TGTGCCAGCAGCCCCTCGGGACTTTTAACAGATACGCAGTATTTT.

This clonotype was seen a handful of times. The chain carries TRBV11-1 and TRBJ2-5, with TRBD2 matching over 9 bases. Per germline, CDR1 SGHAT and CDR2 FQDESV (reference sequence). CDR3 size: 16 residues. V shed 1 base and J 4 bases; nucleotides not matched to a gene: 7. CDR3 amino acids: CASSLGAGGVRETQYF. The CDR3 region has the DNA TGTGCCAGCAGCTTAGGGGCGGGAGGGGTAAGAGAGACCCAGTACTTC.

The chain is built from TRBV6-2 or TRBV6-3 and TRBJ2-1; D tentatively reads TRBD1 or TRBD2 (5 bases each). This CDR3 has 15 amino acids. Trimming removed 5 bases at V and 8 bases at J, with 19 bases between. Germline loops: CDR1 MNHEY, CDR2 SVGEGT. The CDR3 coding sequence is TGTGCCAGCAGTAAACGGGACCCCAAAGGGTATGAGCAGTTCTTC. Its translation: CASSKRDPKGYEQFF.